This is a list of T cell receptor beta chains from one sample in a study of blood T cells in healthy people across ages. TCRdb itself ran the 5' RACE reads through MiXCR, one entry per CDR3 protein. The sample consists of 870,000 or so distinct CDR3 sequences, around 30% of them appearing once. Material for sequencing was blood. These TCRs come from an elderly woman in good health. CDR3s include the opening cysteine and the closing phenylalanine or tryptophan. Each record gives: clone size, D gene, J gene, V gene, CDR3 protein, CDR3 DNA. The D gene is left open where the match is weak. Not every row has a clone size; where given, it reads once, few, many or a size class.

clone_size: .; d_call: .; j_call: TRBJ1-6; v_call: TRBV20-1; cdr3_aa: CSARVAANSPLHF; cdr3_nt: TGCAGTGCTAGAGTGGCTGCCAATTCACCCCTCCACTTT
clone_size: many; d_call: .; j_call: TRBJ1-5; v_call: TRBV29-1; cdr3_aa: CSVEAVTVYSNQPQHF; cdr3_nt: TGCAGCGTTGAAGCTGTGACGGTCTATAGCAATCAGCCCCAGCATTTT
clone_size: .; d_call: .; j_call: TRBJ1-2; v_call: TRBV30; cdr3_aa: CAWTPLMGTYTF; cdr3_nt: TGTGCCTGGACTCCCCTGATGGGGACCTACACCTTC
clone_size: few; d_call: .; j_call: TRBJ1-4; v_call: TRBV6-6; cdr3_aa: CASSYSGIMEKLFF; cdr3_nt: TGTGCCAGCAGTTACTCGGGCATTATGGAAAAACTGTTTTTT
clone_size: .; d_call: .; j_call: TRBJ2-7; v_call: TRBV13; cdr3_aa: CASSLSAPTSEQYF; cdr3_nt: TGTGCCAGCAGTTTATCGGCCCCTACGAGCGAGCAGTACTTC
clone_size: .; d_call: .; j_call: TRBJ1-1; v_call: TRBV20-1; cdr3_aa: CSARDLQVGNAEAFF; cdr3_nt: TGCAGTGCTAGAGATCTCCAGGTAGGGAACGCTGAAGCTTTCTTT
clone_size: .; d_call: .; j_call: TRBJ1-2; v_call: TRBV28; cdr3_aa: CACSYSANYGYTF; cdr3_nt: TGTGCCTGCAGTTACAGCGCTAACTATGGCTACACCTTC
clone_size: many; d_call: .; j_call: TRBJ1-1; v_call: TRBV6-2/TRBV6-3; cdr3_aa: CASSFPTVNTEAFF; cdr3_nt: TGTGCCAGCAGTTTCCCGACAGTGAACACTGAAGCTTTCTTT
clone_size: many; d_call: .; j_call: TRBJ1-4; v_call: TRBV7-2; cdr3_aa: CASSPYTPTNEKLFF; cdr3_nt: TGTGCCAGCAGCCCTTACACGCCAACTAATGAAAAACTGTTTTTT
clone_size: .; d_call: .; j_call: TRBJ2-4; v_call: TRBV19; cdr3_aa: CASSIQQRLAKNIQYF; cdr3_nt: TGTGCCAGTAGTATACAACAGAGGTTAGCCAAAAACATTCAGTACTTC
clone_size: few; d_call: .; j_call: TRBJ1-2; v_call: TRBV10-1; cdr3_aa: CASSLRENYGYTF; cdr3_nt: TGCGCCAGCAGTCTCAGAGAAAACTATGGCTACACCTTC
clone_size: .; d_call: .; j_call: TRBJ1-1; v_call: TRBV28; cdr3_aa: CASTTPGKMKTEAFF; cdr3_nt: TGTGCCAGCACCACTCCAGGGAAGATGAAAACTGAAGCTTTCTTT
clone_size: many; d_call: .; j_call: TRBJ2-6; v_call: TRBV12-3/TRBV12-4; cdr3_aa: CASSLWDGRPNVLTF; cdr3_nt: TGTGCCAGCAGTTTGTGGGACGGTAGACCCAACGTCCTGACTTTC
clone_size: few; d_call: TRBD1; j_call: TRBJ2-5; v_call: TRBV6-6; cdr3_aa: CASSRRDRAETQYF; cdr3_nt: TGTGCCAGCAGTCGAAGGGACAGGGCAGAGACCCAGTACTTC
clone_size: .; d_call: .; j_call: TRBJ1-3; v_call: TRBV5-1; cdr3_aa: CASSLSASSGNTIYF; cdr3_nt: TGCGCCAGCAGCTTGAGCGCGAGCTCTGGAAACACCATATATTTT
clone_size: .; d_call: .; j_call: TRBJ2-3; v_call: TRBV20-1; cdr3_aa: CSARHTGSTDTQYF; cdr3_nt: TGCAGTGCTAGACACACGGGGTCGACAGATACGCAGTATTTT
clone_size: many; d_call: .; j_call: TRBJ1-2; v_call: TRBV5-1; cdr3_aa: CASSLQEVSGYTF; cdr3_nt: TGCGCCAGCAGCTTACAGGAAGTTAGTGGCTACACCTTC
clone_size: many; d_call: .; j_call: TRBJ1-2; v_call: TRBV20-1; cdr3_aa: CSALTVNNYGYTF; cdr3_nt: TGCAGTGCTCTAACGGTTAACAACTATGGCTACACCTTC
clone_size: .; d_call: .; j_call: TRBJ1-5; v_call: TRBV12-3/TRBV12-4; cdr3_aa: CASRPGTAANQPQHF; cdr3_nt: TGTGCCAGCAGACCCGGGACGGCCGCAAATCAGCCCCAGCATTTT
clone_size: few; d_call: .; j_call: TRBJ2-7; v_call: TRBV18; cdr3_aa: CASSPRGDYEQYF; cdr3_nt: TGTGCCAGCTCACCAAGAGGAGACTACGAGCAGTACTTC
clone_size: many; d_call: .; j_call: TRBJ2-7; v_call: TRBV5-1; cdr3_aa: CASSLKASVGPYEQYF; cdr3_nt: TGCGCCAGCAGCTTAAAGGCCTCGGTGGGGCCCTACGAGCAGTACTTC
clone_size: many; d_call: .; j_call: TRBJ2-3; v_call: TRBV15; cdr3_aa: CATSRETGFTDTQYF; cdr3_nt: TGTGCCACCAGCAGAGAGACTGGCTTCACAGATACGCAGTATTTT
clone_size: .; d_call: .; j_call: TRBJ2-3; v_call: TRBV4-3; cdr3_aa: CASSQDLWATQYF; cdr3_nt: TGCGCCAGCAGCCAAGACCTCTGGGCGACGCAGTATTTT
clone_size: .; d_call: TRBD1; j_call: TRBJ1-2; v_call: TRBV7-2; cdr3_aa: CASSLMTGGFRGYTF; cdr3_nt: TGTGCCAGCAGCTTAATGACAGGGGGCTTTCGTGGCTACACCTTC
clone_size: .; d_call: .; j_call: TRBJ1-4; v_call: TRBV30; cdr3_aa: CAWSVGPQGVNEKRFF; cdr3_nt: TGTGCCTGGAGTGTAGGACCTCAAGGAGTAAATGAAAAACGGTTTTTT
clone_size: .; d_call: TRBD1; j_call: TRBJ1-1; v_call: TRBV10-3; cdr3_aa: CAISEASQGARTEAFF; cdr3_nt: TGTGCCATCAGTGAGGCTAGTCAGGGGGCTCGGACTGAAGCTTTCTTT
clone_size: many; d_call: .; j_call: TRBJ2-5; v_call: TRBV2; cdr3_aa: CASSVSLGGSKTQYF; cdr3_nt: TGTGCCAGCAGTGTTAGCCTTGGTGGCTCAAAGACCCAGTACTTC
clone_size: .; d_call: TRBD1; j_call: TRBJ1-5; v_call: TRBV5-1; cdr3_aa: CASSERQGSQPQHF; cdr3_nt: TGCGCCAGCAGCGAGAGACAGGGGAGTCAGCCCCAGCATTTT
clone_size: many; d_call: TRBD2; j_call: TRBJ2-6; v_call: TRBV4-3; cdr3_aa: CASSFLAGAVSSGANVLTF; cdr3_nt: TGCGCCAGCAGCTTTCTAGCGGGGGCCGTTTCATCTGGGGCCAACGTCCTGACTTTC
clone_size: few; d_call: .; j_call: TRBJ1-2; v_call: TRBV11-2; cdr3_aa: CASSSLIGGDSYGYTF; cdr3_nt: TGTGCCAGCAGCTCCCTAATCGGAGGGGATAGCTATGGCTACACCTTC
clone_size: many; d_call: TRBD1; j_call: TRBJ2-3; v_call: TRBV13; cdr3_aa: CASSPWDRSTDTQYF; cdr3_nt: TGTGCCAGCAGCCCTTGGGACAGGAGCACAGATACGCAGTATTTT
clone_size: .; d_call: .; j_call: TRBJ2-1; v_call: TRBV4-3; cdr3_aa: CASSQDSRFGGHNEQFF; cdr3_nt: TGCGCCAGCAGCCAAGATAGCCGATTTGGCGGGCACAATGAGCAGTTCTTC
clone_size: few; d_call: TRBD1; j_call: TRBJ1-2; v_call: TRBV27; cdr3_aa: CASARGQGYGYTF; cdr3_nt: TGTGCCAGCGCTAGGGGACAGGGGTATGGCTACACCTTC
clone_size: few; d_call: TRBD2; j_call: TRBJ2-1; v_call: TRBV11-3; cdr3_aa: CASSSRPPSGGAGEQFF; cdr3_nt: TGTGCCAGCAGCTCCCGCCCCCCTAGCGGGGGGGCCGGTGAGCAGTTCTTC
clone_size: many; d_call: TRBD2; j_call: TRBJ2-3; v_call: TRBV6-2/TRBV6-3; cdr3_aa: CAIQRGPTDTQYF; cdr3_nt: TGTGCCATCCAGCGGGGGCCCACAGATACGCAGTATTTT
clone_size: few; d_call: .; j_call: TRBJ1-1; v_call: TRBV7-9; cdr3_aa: CASSLGGARITEAFF; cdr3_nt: TGTGCCAGCAGCTTGGGGGGGGCGAGGATCACTGAAGCTTTCTTT
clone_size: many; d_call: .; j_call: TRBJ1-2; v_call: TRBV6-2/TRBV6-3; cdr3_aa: CASSYGDTYGYTF; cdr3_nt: TGTGCCAGCAGTTACGGGGACACCTATGGCTACACCTTC
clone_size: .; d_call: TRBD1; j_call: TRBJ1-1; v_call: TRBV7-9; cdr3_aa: CASSLARTGSTEAFF; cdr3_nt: TGTGCCAGCAGCTTAGCGAGGACAGGGAGTACTGAAGCTTTCTTT
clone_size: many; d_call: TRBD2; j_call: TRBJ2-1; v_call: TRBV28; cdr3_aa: CASSSPGLARNEQFF; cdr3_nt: TGTGCCAGCAGTTCCCCGGGACTAGCGCGCAATGAGCAGTTCTTC
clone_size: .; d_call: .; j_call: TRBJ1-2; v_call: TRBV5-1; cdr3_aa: CASRGETAASNGYTF; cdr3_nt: TGCGCCAGCAGGGGCGAGACGGCGGCCTCAAATGGCTACACCTTC
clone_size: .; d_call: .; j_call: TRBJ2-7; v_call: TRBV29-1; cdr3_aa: CSVVNSYEQYF; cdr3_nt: TGCAGCGTTGTGAACTCCTACGAGCAGTACTTC
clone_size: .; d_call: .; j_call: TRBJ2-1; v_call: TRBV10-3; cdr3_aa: CAIRKRHLGLEQFF; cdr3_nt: TGTGCCATCAGAAAACGGCATTTGGGGCTTGAGCAGTTCTTC
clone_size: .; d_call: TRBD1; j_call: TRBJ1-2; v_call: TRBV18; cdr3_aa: CASSPGTVSLPGYGYTF; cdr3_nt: TGTGCCAGCTCACCAGGGACAGTATCTCTACCAGGATATGGCTACACCTTC
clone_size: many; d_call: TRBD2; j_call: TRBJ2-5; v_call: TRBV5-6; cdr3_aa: CASIPAGGIGKETQYF; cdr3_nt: TGTGCCAGCATCCCGGCGGGGGGAATAGGCAAAGAGACCCAGTACTTC
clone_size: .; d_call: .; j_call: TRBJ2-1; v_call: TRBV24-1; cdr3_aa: CATSDLGGPGDNEQFF; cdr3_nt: TGTGCCACCAGTGATTTGGGCGGGCCCGGGGACAATGAGCAGTTCTTC
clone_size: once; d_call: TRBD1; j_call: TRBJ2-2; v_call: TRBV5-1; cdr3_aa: CASSLWTGALKNTGERFF; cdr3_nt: TGCGCCAGCAGCCTTTGGACAGGGGCCCTGAAGAACACCGGGGAGCGGTTTTTT
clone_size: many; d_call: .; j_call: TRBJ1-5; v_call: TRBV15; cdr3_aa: CATSRERGRQPQHF; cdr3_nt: TGTGCCACCAGCAGAGAACGAGGCCGTCAGCCCCAGCATTTT
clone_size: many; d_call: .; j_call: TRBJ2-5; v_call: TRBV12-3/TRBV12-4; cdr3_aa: CASTGQTLQETQYF; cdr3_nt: TGTGCCAGCACAGGACAGACCCTCCAAGAGACCCAGTACTTC
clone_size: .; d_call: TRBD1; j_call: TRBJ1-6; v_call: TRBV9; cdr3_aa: CASSVRQGDPPLHF; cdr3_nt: TGTGCCAGCAGCGTTAGGCAGGGGGATCCACCCCTCCACTTT
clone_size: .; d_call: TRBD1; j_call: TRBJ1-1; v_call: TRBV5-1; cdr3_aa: CASSVTGVYTEAFF; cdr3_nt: TGCGCCAGCAGCGTGACAGGGGTCTACACTGAAGCTTTCTTT
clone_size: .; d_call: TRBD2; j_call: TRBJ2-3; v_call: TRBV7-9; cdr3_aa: CASSLRSRAGDTDTQYF; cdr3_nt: TGTGCCAGCAGCTTAAGGAGCCGGGCGGGGGACACAGATACGCAGTATTTT
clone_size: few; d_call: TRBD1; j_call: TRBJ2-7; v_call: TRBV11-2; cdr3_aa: CASRTRGQGFEQYF; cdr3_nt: TGTGCCAGCAGGACCCGGGGACAGGGTTTCGAGCAGTACTTC
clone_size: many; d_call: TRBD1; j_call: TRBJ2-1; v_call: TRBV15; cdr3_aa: CATSRLTGGYNEQFF; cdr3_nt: TGTGCCACCAGCAGATTGACAGGGGGTTACAATGAGCAGTTCTTC
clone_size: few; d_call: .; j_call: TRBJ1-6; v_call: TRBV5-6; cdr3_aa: CASSLQGRQSPLHF; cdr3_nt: TGTGCCAGCAGCTTGCAGGGGAGGCAATCACCCCTCCACTTT
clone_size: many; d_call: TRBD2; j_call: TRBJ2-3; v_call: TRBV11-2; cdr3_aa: CASSLFLAGTTDTQYF; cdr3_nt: TGTGCCAGCAGCTTATTCCTAGCGGGGACCACAGATACGCAGTATTTT
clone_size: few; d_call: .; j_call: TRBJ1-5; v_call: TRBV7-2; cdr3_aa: CASSLSPGVGNQPQHF; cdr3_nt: TGTGCCAGCAGCTTATCCCCCGGTGTGGGCAATCAGCCCCAGCATTTT
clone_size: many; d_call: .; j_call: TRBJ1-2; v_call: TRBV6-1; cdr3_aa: CASSATVGYTF; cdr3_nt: TGTGCCAGCAGTGCCACGGTGGGCTACACCTTC